This T cell receptor beta chain is drawn from a study of OX40 agonist ivuxolimab in advanced cancers. Study-wide background: Ivuxolimab is an agonistic anti-OX40 (CD134) antibody, and patients were treated with it.

As regards this clone: Its antigen is unknown.

V lost 2 bases and J lost 3; bases outside the gene matches: 11. The CDR3 loop spans 18 amino acids. Per germline, CDR1 LGHNA and CDR2 YNFKEQ. Data came from immunoSEQ multiplex PCR; TCRdb stores just in-frame clones and leaves some out. Of around 41,000 clones in the sample, around 90% were seen once. Study-wide findings and caveats: Researchers report that CD8+ T cells had, on average, more expanded clones than CD4+. The work left the antigen specificity of expanded peripheral T cells undetermined. There was clonal expansion of CD4+ and CD8+ blood T cells by week 6 at 0.1 to 3.0 mg/kg.

The receptor was derived from an adult with an advanced solid tumor such as melanoma, head and neck, liver or kidney cancer. The gene calls are TRBV4-2 and TRBJ2-2, with 8 bases identical to TRBD2. Here the sequenced sample was CD4+ or CD8+ T cells sorted from blood, taken in a trial of the OX40 agonist ivuxolimab. In DNA form, the CDR3 reads TGTGCCAGCAGCCAACGGGCCGCCGGCGGGGGGTACACCGGGGAGCTGTTTTTT. This codes for CASSQRAAGGGYTGELFF.